This T cell receptor (beta chain) is drawn from a study of blood T cell repertoires in COVID-19. The V end lost 2 bases, the J end lost 7 bases, and 11 bases lay between the germline ends. Germline CDR1 is GTSNPN and CDR2 is SVGIG (reference sequence). CDR3 length: 12 amino acids. In the source study's methods: Reference gene primer amplification gave estimated nucleated cell counts. Produced via immunoSEQ multiplex PCR; TCRdb's table is partial and in-frame only. Clonal size and the V and J genes are those of that table, whereas D and trimming came from the DNA. The sample shows about 190,000 clones, over 75% of them seen only once.

The sequence came from a man in his forties or fifties who had recovered from COVID-19. The chain joins TRBV30 to TRBJ1-2, with D tentatively TRBD1 (6 bases). The sequencing input was peripheral blood. In DNA form, the CDR3 reads TGTGCCTGGAGTTACCAGGGGAGTGGCTACACCTTC. This encodes CAWSYQGSGYTF.